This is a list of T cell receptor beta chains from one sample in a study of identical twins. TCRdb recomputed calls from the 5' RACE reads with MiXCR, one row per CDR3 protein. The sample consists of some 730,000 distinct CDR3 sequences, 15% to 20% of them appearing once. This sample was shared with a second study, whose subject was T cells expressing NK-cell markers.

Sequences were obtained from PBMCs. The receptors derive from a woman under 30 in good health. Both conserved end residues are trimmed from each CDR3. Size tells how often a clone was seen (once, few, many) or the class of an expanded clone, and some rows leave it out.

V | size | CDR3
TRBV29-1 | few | SVDGGASPYEQY
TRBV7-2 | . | ASSPGTENTEAF
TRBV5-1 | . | ASGLPSWSADTQY
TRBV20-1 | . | SAGGYT
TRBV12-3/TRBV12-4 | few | ASSLSLLGHANTEAF
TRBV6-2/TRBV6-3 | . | ASTGYEAF
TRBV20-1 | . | SALTSGTYNEQF
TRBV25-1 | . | ASRRDLGADTQY
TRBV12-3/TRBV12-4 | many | ATAIVSDTQY
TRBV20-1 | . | SASPGRWGTEAF
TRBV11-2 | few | ASRRLARDSEQY
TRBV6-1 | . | ASSEQTSSYNEQF
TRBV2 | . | ASSELTSGTGELF
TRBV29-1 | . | SVEGLAGTDTQY
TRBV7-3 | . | ASSLSGESPYEQY
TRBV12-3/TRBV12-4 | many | ASSLRAGNTEAF
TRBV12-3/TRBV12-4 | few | ASRGFYEQF
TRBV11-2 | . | ASSLVSGGPTDTQY